The 28 T cell receptor beta chains below come from one sample, sequenced in a study of T cell repertoires in cytomegalovirus infection. Antigens of these TCRs are unknown. MiXCR was run by TCRdb on the reads, yielding one entry per CDR3 protein. The repertoire holds fewer than 1,000,000 distinct CDR3 sequences, with roughly a third as singletons. The source was cultured CD8+ T cells from PBMCs, collected from culture after CMV antigen stimulation. All receptors derive from a human donor in good health (CMV status not recorded). Some clones in this sample may be carry-over from other donors' samples.

The sample holds many counts of this clonotype. The chain carries TRBV6-5 and TRBJ2-1, with 10 bases matching TRBD2. This CDR3 comprises 14 residues. J gave up 2 bases and V 5 bases, and 0 bases lay outside the gene matches. Germline CDR1 and CDR2: MNHEY and SVGAGI. The CDR3 reads CASSGLAAYNEQFF. The CDR3 DNA reads TGTGCCAGCAGTGGACTAGCGGCCTACAATGAGCAGTTCTTC.

This clonotype appeared a few times. The chain has TRBV4-1 and TRBJ1-1; 10 nucleotides line up with TRBD1. J lost 4 bases, V lost 3 bases, and 5 bases had no gene match. CDR3 length equals 15 residues. CDR1 and CDR2 (germline): MGHRA, YSYEKL. This chain's CDR3 is CASSHPGQGITEAFF. CDR3 coding DNA: TGCGCCAGCAGCCACCCGGGACAGGGGATCACTGAAGCTTTCTTT.

The rearrangement uses TRBV4-1 and TRBJ2-5; TRBD2 aligns across 8 bases. CDR3 length: 15 amino acids. CDR1 MGHRA and CDR2 YSYEKL come from the germline V gene. The V and J ends lost 3 bases and 4 bases, in that order; junction bases with no gene match: 7. The CDR3: CASSQKELAVETQYF. The DNA for the CDR3 is TGCGCCAGCAGCCAGAAAGAACTAGCGGTAGAGACCCAGTACTTC.

The V call is TRBV7-8, the J call TRBJ2-1; TRBD2 matches at 9 bases. The CDR3 covers 15 residues. In germline, CDR1 is SGHVS, CDR2 FQNEAQ. Losses at the gene ends were 5 bases for V and 2 bases for J; bases not matched to a gene: 4. The CDR3 loop reads CASSQAGGAYNEQFF. Here the CDR3 DNA reads TGTGCCAGCAGCCAAGCGGGGGGCGCCTACAATGAGCAGTTCTTC. Filled out from reference TRBV7-8 and TRBJ2-1, the complete variable domain reads GAGVSQSPRYKVAKRGQDVALRCDPISGHVSLFWYQQALGQGPEFLTYFQNEAQLDKSGLPSDRFFAERPEGSVSTLKIQRTQQEDSAVYLCASSQAGGAYNEQFFGPGTRLTVL.

This clonotype was counted a few times. J is TRBJ2-1 and V is TRBV4-3; TRBD2 might be the D (5 bases). The V and J ends lost 3 bases and 8 bases respectively, with 14 bases between them. Germline CDR1 LGHNA, CDR2 YSLEER. The CDR3 consists of 14 residues. The CDR3 bases are TGCGCCAGCAGCCATACAGTCGGGCGGGATGAGCAGTTCTTC. Its translation is CASSHTVGRDEQFF.

Only a few counts were recorded for this clonotype. The V gene is TRBV9, the J gene TRBJ2-6; D unresolved. Trimming took off 2 bases at V and 0 bases at J, with 6 bases between the two ends. The CDR3 spans 15 residues. Germline V gene lookup returns CDR1 SGDLS and CDR2 YYNGEE. The CDR3 DNA is TGTGCCAGCAGCGTTAAAAGCTCTGGGGCCAACGTCCTGACTTTC. Translated, it gives CASSVKSSGANVLTF.

V gene TRBV27 combines with J gene TRBJ1-5; 7 bases are shared with TRBD1. CDR3 length: 15 residues. Germline CDR1 is MNHEY and CDR2 is SMNVEV (reference sequence). Germline trimming cut 3 bases from V and 6 bases from J; bases unmatched to any gene: 8. CDR3: CASSFGQGEGQPQHF. CDR3 bases: TGTGCCAGCAGTTTTGGGCAGGGGGAAGGTCAGCCCCAGCATTTT.

V gene TRBV6-2 or TRBV6-3 combines with J gene TRBJ2-5; 13 bases map to TRBD2. This CDR3 comprises 15 residues. Trimming cost V 6 bases and J 4 bases; bases outside gene matches: 5. The germline V gene encodes CDR1 MNHEY and CDR2 SVGEGT. The CDR3 sequence is CASRPGLAGVETQYF. CDR3 in DNA: TGTGCCAGCAGACCCGGACTAGCGGGGGTAGAGACCCAGTACTTC.

The sample holds many counts of this clonotype. V usage is TRBV4-2 and J usage is TRBJ2-5; D ambiguous. The CDR3 totals 12 residues. Germline V gene lookup returns CDR1 LGHNA and CDR2 YNFKEQ. The V gene lost 2 bases and the J gene lost 4 bases, with 5 bases spanning the gap. The DNA of the CDR3 is TGTGCCAGCAGCCAACCAGGAGAGACCCAGTACTTC. This encodes CASSQPGETQYF.

The genes are TRBV6-5 and TRBJ1-2; maybe TRBD1 (5 bases). With 2 bases removed from V and 4 bases from J, the gap between germline ends came to 11 bases. The germline V gene encodes CDR1 MNHEY and CDR2 SVGAGI. The CDR3 covers 14 residues. CDR3 coding DNA: TGTGCCAGCAGTTACGGGGGGTTTATCTATGGCTACACCTTC. Amino acids: CASSYGGFIYGYTF.

The rearrangement links TRBV6-8 to TRBJ2-7; weak D call: TRBD2 (7 bases). V was cut by 0 bases and J by 7 bases, with 22 bases left in between. CDR1 is MNHGY, CDR2 SAAAGT, per germline. This CDR3 is built from 17 residues. This CDR3 is CASSYSAGAAAGVEQYF. The CDR3 bases are TGTGCCAGCAGTTACTCCGCGGGGGCGGCCGCCGGCGTGGAGCAGTACTTC.

This clonotype was seen repeatedly, ten times or more. The chain couples TRBV12-3 or TRBV12-4 to TRBJ1-2; TRBD1 matches 7 bases. Unmatched junction bases numbered 3, after V lost 0 bases and J lost 2 bases. The CDR3 is made up of 15 amino acids. The CDR3 sequence: CASSLAAQGNYGYTF. DNA of the CDR3: TGTGCCAGCAGTTTAGCTGCACAGGGGAACTATGGCTACACCTTC.

V usage is TRBV13 and J usage is TRBJ2-4, with 8 nucleotides matching TRBD2. The CDR3 has 15 residues. The J segment lost 5 bases and the V segment lost 4 bases, leaving 7 bases of the junction unmatched. Germline assignment: CDR1 PRHDT and CDR2 FYEKMQ (reference sequence). The CDR3 DNA follows: TGTGCCAGCAGCTCACCGGGGGGGCCTGAAAACATTCAGTACTTC. This encodes CASSSPGGPENIQYF.

This clonotype was seen a few times. The rearrangement links TRBV27 to TRBJ1-5; a possible D gene is TRBD1 (5 bases). Trimming took 8 bases from V and 4 from J, leaving 9 bases between them. This CDR3 contains 12 residues. CDR1 and CDR2 from the germline V gene are MNHEY and SMNVEV (reference sequence). CDR3 region: CASGGWNQPQHF. CDR3 coding DNA: TGTGCCAGCGGGGGGTGGAATCAGCCCCAGCATTTT.

This clonotype was found a few times. The V call is TRBV5-4, the J call TRBJ2-1; D remains ambiguous. This CDR3 has 15 amino acids. Trimming left V 2 bases short and J 3 bases short, with 12 bases between. CDR1 is SGHNT, CDR2 YYREEE, per germline (reference sequence). Here the CDR3 DNA reads TGTGCCAGCAGCTTTGAGGTCGTCAGCTACAATGAGCAGTTCTTC. Translation gives CASSFEVVSYNEQFF.

The chain employs TRBV18 and TRBJ1-1; D call uncertain. The CDR3 spans 13 residues. Trimming took off 3 bases at V and 7 bases at J, with 12 bases between the two ends. Germline CDR1 KGHSH, CDR2 LQKENI. CDR3 nucleotides: TGTGCCAGCTCACCGGTGAAGACACTTGAAGCTTTCTTT. The encoded protein is CASSPVKTLEAFF.

This clonotype was seen only a few times. The chain employs TRBV4-1 and TRBJ1-4, with 7 bases fitting TRBD1. Germline loops: CDR1 MGHRA, CDR2 YSYEKL. The CDR3 has 12 amino acids. The J segment lost 7 bases and the V segment lost 7 bases, leaving 3 bases of the junction unmatched. The CDR3 DNA reads as TGCGCCAGCACCTGGACAGGTGAAAAACTGTTTTTT. It encodes CASTWTGEKLFF.

The rearrangement links TRBV7-4 to TRBJ2-2, with TRBD1 matching 8 bases. This CDR3 contains 17 residues. J was trimmed by 2 bases and V by 3 bases; bases with no gene match: 8. Germline V gene data show CDR1 as SGHVT and CDR2 as SQSDAQ. The CDR3 spells CASSLAPQGVNTGELFF. CDR3 in DNA: TGTGCCAGCAGCTTGGCACCACAGGGGGTCAACACCGGGGAGCTGTTTTTT.

The chain is built from TRBV12-3 or TRBV12-4 and TRBJ2-2; either TRBD1 or TRBD2 may supply D (5 bases each). Trimming pared 7 bases from V and 0 bases from J, leaving 15 bases between. CDR3 size: 16 residues. CDR3 region: CASKGSSYSNTGELFF. The CDR3 DNA is TGTGCCAGCAAGGGGTCTAGCTACTCGAACACCGGGGAGCTGTTTTTT.

A few counts support this clonotype. The chain couples TRBV19 to TRBJ2-1; 10 nucleotides agree with TRBD1. V was clipped by 7 bases and J by 4 bases; unmatched bases: 7. The germline V gene encodes CDR1 LNHDA and CDR2 SQIVND (reference sequence). The CDR3 loop spans 15 amino acids. This CDR3 reads CASISRDRGYNEQFF. The CDR3 region has the DNA TGTGCCAGTATAAGTAGGGACAGGGGTTACAATGAGCAGTTCTTC. The complete variable domain, with remaining parts taken from reference TRBV19 and TRBJ2-1, reads DGGITQSPKYLFRKEGQNVTLSCEQNLNHDAMYWYRQDPGQGLRLIYYSQIVNDFQKGDIAEGYSVSREKKESFPLTVTSAQKNPTAFYLCASISRDRGYNEQFFGPGTRLTVL.

This clonotype has ten or more counts. The chain carries TRBV7-6 and TRBJ2-7; D gene unclear. The CDR3 has 12 residues. Germline loops: CDR1 SGHVS, CDR2 FNYEAQ. The V end was cut by 2 bases, the J end by 0 bases, with 2 bases between. The CDR3 reads CASSLNSYEQYF. CDR3 sequence (DNA): TGTGCCAGCAGCTTAAACTCCTACGAGCAGTACTTC.

This clonotype was recorded at least ten times. V is TRBV7-9 and J is TRBJ2-7; tentatively, D is TRBD2 (6 bases). CDR1 and CDR2 (germline): SEHNR, FQNEAQ (reference sequence). V gave up 7 bases and J gave up 0 bases, with 13 bases separating them. CDR3 length: 14 residues. The CDR3 bases are TGTGCCAGCACCCCGGACGGGAGCTCCTACGAGCAGTACTTC. Translating gives CASTPDGSSYEQYF. Complete variable domain (other parts from reference TRBV7-9 and TRBJ2-7): DTGVSQNPRHKITKRGQNVTFRCDPISEHNRLYWYRQTLGQGPEFLTYFQNEAQLEKSRLLSDRFSAERPKGSFSTLEIQRTEQGDSAMYLCASTPDGSSYEQYFGPGTRLTVT.

The DNA of the CDR3 is TGTGCCAGCAGCCCCCAGGGCTCATACTCCTACAATGAGCAGTTCTTC. It translates to CASSPQGSYSYNEQFF. J is TRBJ2-1 and V is TRBV7-6, with a possible D match to TRBD1 (5 bases). The germline CDR1 and CDR2 sequences are SGHVS and FNYEAQ. Trimming took 5 bases from V and 0 from J, leaving 14 bases between them. The CDR3 runs to 16 residues.

J is TRBJ1-2 and V is TRBV10-3; D unclear. This CDR3 region has 18 residues. V gave up 2 bases and J gave up 4 bases, with 23 bases separating them. Germline V gene lookup returns CDR1 ENHRY and CDR2 SYGVKD. The CDR3 DNA reads TGTGCCATCAGTGAGCTGAAACCCGCCCCGAGGACGGTCTATGGCTACACCTTC. Encoded protein: CAISELKPAPRTVYGYTF.

The chain has TRBV12-3 or TRBV12-4 and TRBJ2-7; D remains ambiguous. CDR3 size: 17 residues. V lost 7 bases and J 5 bases, leaving 27 bases between the germline ends. CDR3 sequence reads: CASITLGFGPRFDEQYV. In nucleotides, the CDR3 is TGTGCCAGCATTACCCTGGGATTTGGGCCTAGGTTCGACGAGCAGTACGTC.

This rearrangement joins TRBV11-3 to TRBJ2-1, with D perhaps TRBD2 (6 bases). Per the germline V gene, CDR1 is SGHNT and CDR2 is YENEEA. CDR3 length: 16 residues. V was clipped by 5 bases and J by 6 bases, with 20 bases between them. Here the CDR3 reads CASSPTTVSGVNEQFF. For the CDR3, the DNA is TGTGCCAGCAGCCCTACGACAGTTTCGGGGGTCAATGAGCAGTTCTTC.

This clonotype was seen ten or more times. The chain has TRBV7-3 and TRBJ1-1, with D maybe TRBD1 (6 bases). This CDR3 spans 13 amino acids. Germline V lookup: CDR1 SGHTA, CDR2 FQGTGA. The V gene lost 4 bases and the J gene lost 4 bases, with 10 bases spanning the gap. This chain's CDR3 is CASSSGVGTEAFF. The CDR3 bases are TGTGCCAGCAGCTCAGGGGTGGGCACTGAAGCTTTCTTT. Full variable domain (remainder filled in from reference TRBV7-3 and TRBJ1-1): GAGVSQTPSNKVTEKGKYVELRCDPISGHTALYWYRQSLGQGPEFLIYFQGTGAADDSGLPNDRFFAVRPEGSVSTLKIQRTERGDSAVYLCASSSGVGTEAFFGQGTRLTVV.

This clonotype was observed many times. The chain uses TRBV29-1 and TRBJ2-7; D could derive from TRBD1 or TRBD2 (5 bases each). CDR3 length: 12 amino acids. V lost 6 bases, J lost 3 bases, and 12 bases lay in between. Germline V gives CDR1 SQVTM, CDR2 ANQGSEA. The CDR3 region is CSVLGHLYEQYF. The CDR3 bases are TGCAGCGTACTAGGACACCTCTACGAGCAGTACTTC.